The next 25 T cell receptor beta chains were all read from a single sample in a study of cytomegalovirus exposure and HLA in healthy donors. The primer mix had 60 Vbeta and 13 Jbeta primers. Sequencing used immunoSEQ multiplex PCR; TCRdb keeps in-frame clones, though not all of them. The data hold about 150,000 clones, with 85% observed a single time. The source material was PBMCs. These receptors came from a woman aged 18-30 years in good health and CMV-seronegative.

The chain links TRBV28 to TRBJ1-1; 8 bases agree with TRBD1. Per germline, CDR1 MDHEN and CDR2 SYDVKM. The V gene end was trimmed by 6 bases and the J gene end by 7 bases; junction bases not matched to a gene: 10. This CDR3 has 14 residues. The CDR3 sequence: CASSQQRDRREAFF. CDR3 DNA sequence: TGTGCCAGCAGCCAACAAAGGGACAGGCGTGAAGCTTTCTTT. Supplemented by reference TRBV28 and TRBJ1-1, the full variable domain reads DVKVTQSSRYLVKRTGEKVFLECVQDMDHENMFWYRQDPGLGLRLIYFSYDVKMKEKGDIPEGYSVSREKKERFSLILESASTNQTSMYLCASSQQRDRREAFFGQGTRLTVV.

The chain carries TRBV5-1 and TRBJ2-7, with 10 bases identical to TRBD2. The germline V gene encodes CDR1 SGHRS and CDR2 YFSETQ. Losses at the gene ends were 5 bases for V and 3 bases for J; bases not matched to a gene: 5. CDR3 length: 14 residues. In nucleotides, the CDR3 is TGCGCCAGCAGTGGGACTAGCGTTAACTACGAGCAGTACTTC. It yields the protein CASSGTSVNYEQYF.

CDR3 sequence: CASSDPSGGTMNTQYF. The CDR3 DNA reads TGCGCCAGCAGCGACCCCAGTGGGGGGACCATGAATACGCAGTATTTT. The V and J genes are TRBV5-1 and TRBJ2-3; TRBD2 might be the D (6 bases). The CDR3 loop spans 16 amino acids. Germline loops: CDR1 SGHRS, CDR2 YFSETQ. Trimming cost V 4 bases and J 7 bases, with 22 bases left between them.

This chain links TRBV30 with TRBJ2-4; the D gene is possibly TRBD2 (5 bases). CDR3 length: 15 amino acids. Germline assignment: CDR1 GTSNPN and CDR2 SVGIG (reference sequence). V was shortened by 0 bases and J by 0 bases, with 9 bases between the two germline ends. The CDR3 loop is CAWSVGEIAKNIQYF. The CDR3 coding sequence is TGTGCCTGGAGTGTTGGGGAGATAGCCAAAAACATTCAGTACTTC.

The rearrangement links TRBV9 to TRBJ2-1, with 8 bases identical to TRBD1. Germline CDR1 reads SGDLS; CDR2 reads YYNGEE. Trimming at V came to 3 bases and at J to 2 bases, leaving 7 bases not matched to a gene. This CDR3 has 16 residues. The CDR3 DNA reads TGTGCCAGCAGCGAGATCCCACAGGGGGCCTACAATGAGCAGTTCTTC. Translated, it gives CASSEIPQGAYNEQFF. Complete variable domain (other parts from reference TRBV9 and TRBJ2-1): DSGVTQTPKHLITATGQRVTLRCSPRSGDLSVYWYQQSLDQGLQFLIQYYNGEERAKGNILERFSAQQFPDLHSELNLSSLELGDSALYFCASSEIPQGAYNEQFFGPGTRLTVL.

The V gene is TRBV5-6, the J gene TRBJ2-1, with 12 bases identical to TRBD1. Unmatched junction bases numbered 8, after V lost 9 bases and J lost 10 bases. CDR1 SGHDT and CDR2 YYEEEE come from the germline V gene. The length of the CDR3 is 13 residues. DNA of the CDR3: TGTGCCACTACGGGACAGGGGGCTGGAGAGCAGTTCTTC. It translates to CATTGQGAGEQFF.

The J gene is TRBJ1-2, the V gene TRBV12-5; 8 bases fit TRBD1. Germline V gene data show CDR1 as LGHNT and CDR2 as FRNRAP. The CDR3 totals 16 residues. J gave up 5 bases and V 0 bases, and 8 bases lay outside the gene matches. The CDR3 DNA follows: TGTGCTAGTGGTTTGGTAGCAGGGGGCCTAGGGTATGGCTACACCTTC. Residues: CASGLVAGGLGYGYTF.

CDR3 bases: TGCGCCAGCAGCCAAGAGTACGGGAGCTCCTACGAGCAGTACTTC. Translating gives CASSQEYGSSYEQYF. V and J are TRBV4-1 and TRBJ2-5, with D possibly TRBD2 on 6 matching bases. The J call is uncertain, as TRBJ2-7 better fits the DNA end. Germline V gene data show CDR1 as MGHRA and CDR2 as YSYEKL. This CDR3 has 15 residues.

The V and J genes are TRBV28 and TRBJ1-2, with TRBD1 as a possible D gene (6 bases). Trimming pared 5 bases from V and 8 bases from J, leaving 24 bases between. Germline V gives CDR1 MDHEN, CDR2 SYDVKM. CDR3 length: 16 amino acids. The CDR3 DNA reads as TGTGCCAGCAGTCTCCCTCCGGGACACAGCGGGGAAGGCTACACCTTC. This sequence encodes CASSLPPGHSGEGYTF.

The chain joins TRBV28 to TRBJ2-7; 8 bases match TRBD2. This CDR3 region has 13 residues. With 7 bases clipped from V and 2 bases from J, the junction kept 4 bases outside the gene matches. Per germline, CDR1 MDHEN and CDR2 SYDVKM. The CDR3 is CASNQRGPYEQYF. The CDR3 coding sequence is TGTGCCAGCAACCAGCGGGGGCCCTACGAGCAGTACTTC.

This clone was found a few times. The gene calls are TRBV27 and TRBJ2-1; TRBD2 matches 10 bases. The CDR3 covers 17 residues. Per germline, CDR1 MNHEY and CDR2 SMNVEV (reference sequence). The V gene end was trimmed by 0 bases and the J gene end by 6 bases; junction bases not matched to a gene: 8. This CDR3 reads CASSLSGLAGVGNEQFF. In DNA form, the CDR3 reads TGTGCCAGCAGTTTATCGGGGCTAGCGGGAGTAGGCAATGAGCAGTTCTTC.

The genes are TRBV11-2 and TRBJ2-7, with 11 bases fitting TRBD2. The length of the CDR3 is 16 residues. The germline V gene has CDR1 SGHAT and CDR2 FQNNGV. The V gene end was trimmed by 5 bases and the J gene end by 2 bases; junction bases not matched to a gene: 8. The CDR3 DNA is TGTGCCAGCAGCCCATCGGCTAGCGGGGGGCCCTACGAGCAGTACTTC. This encodes CASSPSASGGPYEQYF. Based on the CDR3 plus reference TRBV11-2 and TRBJ2-7, the full variable domain is EAGVAQSPRYKIIEKRQSVAFWCNPISGHATLYWYQQILGQGPKLLIQFQNNGVVDDSQLPKDRFSAERLKGVDSTLKIQPAKLEDSAVYLCASSPSASGGPYEQYFGPGTRLTVT.

The chain joins TRBV14 to TRBJ2-7, with 13 bases that match TRBD2. The CDR3 consists of 16 residues. The trim removed 3 bases at V and 3 bases at J, leaving 5 bases unmatched. Germline V lookup: CDR1 SGHDN, CDR2 FVKESK. The chain's CDR3 is CASSQGTSGILYEQYF. DNA for the CDR3: TGTGCCAGCAGCCAGGGGACTAGCGGGATTCTCTACGAGCAGTACTTC.

This clone was seen a few times. CDR3 amino acids: CASSSYQGALAGELFF. CDR3 DNA: TGCGCCAGCAGCTCGTACCAGGGGGCCCTGGCCGGGGAGCTGTTTTTT. The rearrangement joins TRBV5-1 to TRBJ2-2; 8 bases line up with TRBD1. The CDR3 length is 16 residues. V gave up 3 bases and J gave up 6 bases; unmatched junction bases: 10. Per germline, CDR1 SGHRS and CDR2 YFSETQ.

The gene calls are TRBV9 and TRBJ2-1; TRBD2 matches 9 bases. The CDR3 spans 18 residues. Unmatched junction bases numbered 11, after V lost 0 bases and J lost 4 bases. Germline assignment: CDR1 SGDLS and CDR2 YYNGEE. In nucleotides, the CDR3 is TGTGCCAGCAGCGTAGCTTCTGGCGGGGGGGTGGATTACAATGAGCAGTTCTTC. Its protein is CASSVASGGGVDYNEQFF.

The chain uses TRBV7-2 and TRBJ1-2; TRBD1 might be the D (5 bases). Germline V gene lookup returns CDR1 SGHTA and CDR2 FQGNSA. There are 15 residues in the CDR3. With 1 base removed from V and 6 bases from J, the gap between germline ends came to 15 bases. This chain's CDR3 is CASSLGTKGENGYTF. DNA for the CDR3: TGTGCCAGCAGCTTAGGGACAAAAGGGGAAAATGGCTACACCTTC.

The chain joins TRBV10-3 to TRBJ1-4; D is possibly TRBD1 (5 bases). The germline gives CDR1 ENHRY, CDR2 SYGVKD. With 2 bases removed from V and 5 bases from J, the gap between germline ends came to 12 bases. The CDR3 is made up of 15 amino acids. The DNA of the CDR3 is TGTGCCATCAGTGAGCGGAGGGGTAGGAATGAAAAACTGTTTTTT. Its protein is CAISERRGRNEKLFF.

This chain connects TRBV29-1 to TRBJ2-3, with 10 nucleotides matching TRBD2. Trimming removed 6 bases from V and 6 bases from J; junction bases left unmatched: 12. The CDR3 has 15 residues. The V gene's germline CDR1 is SQVTM and CDR2 ANQGSEA. CDR3 coding DNA: TGCAGCGTGGACGGGACTAGCGATGGAGGGGATACGCAGTATTTT. This sequence encodes CSVDGTSDGGDTQYF.

The chain is built from TRBV5-1 and TRBJ2-1, with 12 bases identical to TRBD2. Trimming removed 3 bases from V and 8 bases from J; junction bases left unmatched: 9. Germline assignment: CDR1 SGHRS and CDR2 YFSETQ. The CDR3 is 16 amino acids. CDR3 in DNA: TGCGCCAGCAGCTGGCTGGCACTAGCGGGGGGCGATGAGCAGTTCTTC. Its protein product is CASSWLALAGGDEQFF.

The chain carries TRBV30 and TRBJ2-1, with TRBD2 matching over 12 bases. The CDR3 is made up of 14 amino acids. V shed 5 bases and J 7 bases; nucleotides not matched to a gene: 6. Germline CDR1 GTSNPN, CDR2 SVGIG (reference sequence). This CDR3 reads CAWGSGTSGNEQFF. In DNA form, the CDR3 reads TGTGCCTGGGGATCTGGGACTAGCGGGAATGAGCAGTTCTTC.

V usage is TRBV11-2 and J usage is TRBJ1-2; 11 nucleotides match TRBD1. V was clipped by 2 bases and J by 4 bases; unmatched bases: 9. CDR3 length: 17 amino acids. The germline gives CDR1 SGHAT, CDR2 FQNNGV. The CDR3 DNA is TGTGCCAGCAGCTTATCCCGGGACAGGGGGTCTTTCTATGGCTACACCTTC. Translated: CASSLSRDRGSFYGYTF.

The chain recombines TRBV6-7 with TRBJ2-5; TRBD2 is a possible D gene (7 bases). The end of the DNA fits TRBJ2-7 better, so the J call may be wrong. TRBV6-7 is reported as an ORF; its role is uncertain. This CDR3 contains 17 residues. The CDR3 is CASSYNIGRGTNYEQYF. The CDR3 DNA sequence: TGTGCCAGCAGTTATAACATTGGGCGGGGGACAAACTACGAGCAGTACTTC.

The V and J genes are TRBV7-9 and TRBJ2-3; D is perhaps TRBD1 (7 bases). Germline values: CDR1 SEHNR, CDR2 FQNEAQ (reference sequence). The CDR3 has 16 residues. V was trimmed by 7 bases and J by 1 base, leaving 18 bases between them. The CDR3 sequence: CASTQSGGLGTDTQYF. The CDR3, as DNA: TGTGCCAGCACTCAATCAGGGGGGTTGGGCACAGATACGCAGTATTTT.

The V and J genes are TRBV28 and TRBJ1-2; D is unclear. Looked up from germline, CDR1 is MDHEN and CDR2 is SYDVKM. The CDR3 extends over 13 amino acids. Trimming took 5 bases from V and 4 from J, leaving 11 bases between them. The CDR3 protein is CASSPDTSYGYTF. In DNA form, the CDR3 reads TGTGCCAGCAGTCCAGACACTTCCTATGGCTACACCTTC.

The chain joins TRBV19 to TRBJ1-2, with D unclear. Germline CDR1 reads LNHDA; CDR2 reads SQIVND (reference sequence). Trimming removed 6 bases from V and 4 bases from J, with 12 bases in between. The CDR3 runs to 13 residues. The CDR3 reads CASSPDRSYGYTF. The CDR3 DNA reads TGTGCCAGTAGCCCGGATCGGAGCTATGGCTACACCTTC.